What follows are 30 T cell receptor beta chains derived from one specimen sequenced in a study of PD-L1 blockade in urothelial cancer. Repertoires were generated with immunoSEQ multiplex PCR, while TCRdb's copy carries only in-frame clones and drops some. The sample yields around 110,000 clones, around 88% seen once. Described time point: peripheral blood 6 weeks after treatment start. Sequenced material: PBMCs, taken around atezolizumab (anti-PD-L1) treatment. These receptor sequences come from a man aged 60-69 years with urothelial cancer.

CDR3 in amino acids: CASSWDSNSYGYTF. In nucleotides, the CDR3 is TGTGCCAGCAGTTGGGACAGCAACTCCTATGGCTACACCTTC. The chain links TRBV2 to TRBJ1-2, with TRBD1 identical over 7 bases. This CDR3 contains 14 residues. Germline values: CDR1 SNHLY, CDR2 FYNNEI. The J segment lost 4 bases and the V segment lost 5 bases, leaving 7 bases of the junction unmatched.

This clone appeared a single time. The chain is built from TRBV25-1 and TRBJ1-2; 8 bases align to TRBD1. CDR1 and CDR2 (germline): MGHDK, SYGVNS. The CDR3 is 13 residues long. V shed 4 bases and J 5 bases; nucleotides not matched to a gene: 3. CDR3 in DNA: TGTGCCAGCAGTGCGGACAGGGATTATGGCTACACCTTC. This codes for CASSADRDYGYTF.

The chain joins TRBV7-8 to TRBJ2-7, with TRBD2 matching 7 bases. Per the germline V gene, CDR1 is SGHVS and CDR2 is FQNEAQ. CDR3 length: 15 amino acids. With V trimmed by 5 bases and J by 2 bases, 9 bases remained unmatched. The CDR3 region has the DNA TGTGCCAGCAGCCCCGTCCCGGCGGGGGCCTACGAGCAGTACTTC. It encodes CASSPVPAGAYEQYF.

The chain employs TRBV19 and TRBJ2-1; TRBD2 matches at 8 bases. This CDR3 has 15 amino acids. From germline, CDR1 is LNHDA and CDR2 SQIVND (reference sequence). V lost 3 bases to trimming and J lost 7 bases; unmatched junction nucleotides: 8. The CDR3 here is CASSIPGRARNEQFF. The CDR3 region has the DNA TGTGCCAGTAGTATTCCCGGGAGGGCCCGGAATGAGCAGTTCTTC.

V is TRBV6-1 and J is TRBJ1-2, with D possibly being TRBD1 (6 bases). The CDR3 consists of 13 residues. The germline CDR1 and CDR2 sequences are MNHNS and SASEGT. Deletions cut 3 bases from V and 8 bases from J, with 13 bases between. The CDR3 DNA reads as TGTGCCAGCAGTGATACCAGGGGTGGGGGCTACACCTTC. It codes for CASSDTRGGGYTF.

This clone was seen more than once but under ten times. The chain recombines TRBV29-1 with TRBJ2-7; 8 nucleotides align to TRBD1. The germline V gene has CDR1 SQVTM and CDR2 ANQGSEA. The CDR3 totals 15 residues. V lost 5 bases and J lost 2; bases outside the gene matches: 11. The CDR3 DNA reads as TGCAGCGTTCTGGCCGGACAGGGCATCACCTACGAGCAGTACTTC. Translation gives CSVLAGQGITYEQYF.

This clone was seen a single time. The gene calls are TRBV5-1 and TRBJ2-6, with D possibly being TRBD2 (6 bases). CDR3 length: 15 amino acids. CDR1 is SGHRS and CDR2 is YFSETQ in the germline V gene. V was shortened by 4 bases and J by 0 bases, with 8 bases between the two germline ends. CDR3 loop: CASSPGLSGANVLTF. In DNA, the CDR3 is TGCGCCAGCAGCCCGGGACTCTCTGGGGCCAACGTCCTGACTTTC.

This chain joins TRBV5-1 and TRBJ2-3; D gene unclear. The CDR3 spans 16 residues. From germline, CDR1 is SGHRS and CDR2 YFSETQ. Trimming shortened V by 4 bases and J by 6 bases, and 21 bases separated the two germline ends. The DNA of the CDR3 is TGCGCCAGCAGCCCCGGCCCTCTAGGCCCCCTGGATACGCAGTATTTT. Translating it yields CASSPGPLGPLDTQYF. Together with reference TRBV5-1 and TRBJ2-3, the CDR3 gives the full variable domain: KAGVTQTPRYLIKTRGQQVTLSCSPISGHRSVSWYQQTPGQGLQFLFEYFSETQRNKGNFPGRFSGRQFSNSRSEMNVSTLELGDSALYLCASSPGPLGPLDTQYFGPGTRLTVL.

This clone was recorded once. V usage is TRBV27 and J usage is TRBJ2-1; TRBD2 aligns across 14 bases. Germline lookup yields CDR1 MNHEY and CDR2 SMNVEV (reference sequence). The V and J ends lost 5 bases and 9 bases, in that order; junction bases with no gene match: 6. The CDR3 consists of 15 residues. CDR3 residues: CASSTTTSGRGEQFF. The DNA of the CDR3 is TGTGCCAGCAGTACAACGACTAGCGGGAGGGGTGAGCAGTTCTTC.

This clone was seen only a few times. The rearrangement joins TRBV13 to TRBJ2-7; 9 positions agree with TRBD1. Per the germline V gene, CDR1 is PRHDT and CDR2 is FYEKMQ (reference sequence). Trimming took 3 bases from V and 7 from J; bases not matched to a gene: 4. This CDR3 contains 13 residues. The CDR3 bases are TGTGCCAGCAGCTTCGGGACAGGGTTAGAGCAGTACTTC. It yields the protein CASSFGTGLEQYF.

The chain joins TRBV2 to TRBJ2-5; 14 bases are shared with TRBD2. Germline V gives CDR1 SNHLY, CDR2 FYNNEI. The V gene end was trimmed by 4 bases and the J gene end by 4 bases; junction bases not matched to a gene: 2. CDR3 length equals 15 residues. The CDR3 region has the DNA TGTGCCAGCAGTGGGGGGACTAGCGGGGGAGAGACCCAGTACTTC. Translated, it gives CASSGGTSGGETQYF.

J is TRBJ2-1 and V is TRBV11-2; 8 nucleotides align to TRBD2. The J segment lost 7 bases and the V segment lost 5 bases, leaving 13 bases of the junction unmatched. Germline V gene sequence: CDR1 SGHAT, CDR2 FQNNGV. CDR3 size: 16 residues. The CDR3 nucleotides are TGTGCCAGCAGCCCCCTTAGACGGGAGGGCCGGAATGAGCAGTTCTTC. Translating it yields CASSPLRREGRNEQFF.

A few counts support this clone. This chain's CDR3 is CASSRRGRYNEQFF. The CDR3 nucleotides read TGTGCCAGCAGTCGGCGGGGCCGCTACAATGAGCAGTTCTTC. The V gene is TRBV28, the J gene TRBJ2-1; TRBD2 might be the D (6 bases). Per germline, CDR1 MDHEN and CDR2 SYDVKM. The V end lost 5 bases, the J end lost 3 bases, and 11 bases lay between the germline ends. The CDR3 contains 14 residues.

The chain recombines TRBV28 with TRBJ1-1, with a possible D match to TRBD1 (6 bases). Germline assignment: CDR1 MDHEN and CDR2 SYDVKM. V shed 2 bases and J shed 5 bases, with 12 bases lying between them. The CDR3 totals 14 residues. CDR3 sequence: CASSLAGAVTEAFF. Written as DNA, the CDR3 is TGTGCCAGCAGTTTAGCAGGGGCCGTAACTGAAGCTTTCTTT.

The chain is built from TRBV6-5 and TRBJ2-1, with D maybe TRBD2 (6 bases). V was cut by 6 bases and J by 7 bases, with 16 bases left in between. This CDR3 spans 14 amino acids. Per the germline V gene, CDR1 is MNHEY and CDR2 is SVGAGI. The CDR3 DNA sequence: TGTGCCAGCAGCACTGCCGGGACTTCTAATGAGCAGTTCTTC. It yields the protein CASSTAGTSNEQFF.

V gene TRBV5-1 combines with J gene TRBJ2-7, with 10 bases identical to TRBD2. The CDR3 has 15 amino acids. Germline V gene data show CDR1 as SGHRS and CDR2 as YFSETQ. J lost 2 bases, V lost 1 base, and 3 bases had no gene match. The CDR3 spells CASSLSGTSAYEQYF. The CDR3 nucleotides read TGCGCCAGCAGCTTGTCTGGGACTAGCGCCTACGAGCAGTACTTC.

The V and J genes are TRBV7-6 and TRBJ2-7; D is uncertain. V was trimmed by 1 base and J by 1 base, leaving 8 bases between them. From germline, CDR1 is SGHVS and CDR2 FNYEAQ. The CDR3 is made up of 14 amino acids. This chain's CDR3 is CASSLGPGSYEQYF. The CDR3 DNA follows: TGTGCCAGCAGCTTAGGTCCCGGTTCCTACGAGCAGTACTTC.

The V and J genes are TRBV30 and TRBJ1-4, with 8 bases matching TRBD1. There are 13 residues in the CDR3. The J segment lost 7 bases and the V segment lost 4 bases, leaving 5 bases of the junction unmatched. CDR1 and CDR2 from the germline V gene are GTSNPN and SVGIG (reference sequence). The CDR3 bases are TGTGCCTGGAATACAGGGGGTGGTGAAAAACTGTTTTTT. Protein: CAWNTGGGEKLFF.

The J gene is TRBJ2-7, the V gene TRBV6-5, with D perhaps TRBD2 (6 bases). The germline gives CDR1 MNHEY, CDR2 SVGAGI. Trimming pared 6 bases from V and 1 base from J, leaving 13 bases between. This CDR3 is built from 14 residues. CDR3 nucleotides: TGTGCCAGCAGCCCCATCGGGGGTTCCTACGAGCAGTACTTC. Encoded protein: CASSPIGGSYEQYF.

The V call is TRBV5-6, the J call TRBJ2-3; 7 nucleotides agree with TRBD2. Trimming at V came to 2 bases and at J to 2 bases, leaving 8 bases not matched to a gene. CDR1 is SGHDT and CDR2 is YYEEEE in the germline V gene. This CDR3 has 16 residues. The CDR3 DNA sequence: TGTGCCAGCAGCTTCTCGGGGGGTGTTTACACAGATACGCAGTATTTT. It codes for CASSFSGGVYTDTQYF.

The rearrangement uses TRBV10-2 and TRBJ2-7; 7 nucleotides agree with TRBD1. V shed 4 bases and J 6 bases; nucleotides not matched to a gene: 9. CDR1 and CDR2 (germline): WSHSY, SAAADI. CDR3 length equals 14 residues. CDR3 nucleotide sequence: TGCGCCAGCAGTGGGACAGGTACTTTCGGCGAGCAGTACTTC. Translated: CASSGTGTFGEQYF.

This clone has only one observation. This rearrangement joins TRBV9 to TRBJ2-1, with TRBD2 matching over 9 bases. The CDR3 covers 15 residues. The junction had 6 bases not matched to a gene; V was cut back by 0 bases and J by 8 bases. From germline, CDR1 is SGDLS and CDR2 YYNGEE. The CDR3 is CASSVGREGLYEQFF. In DNA, the CDR3 is TGTGCCAGCAGCGTAGGGCGGGAGGGCCTCTATGAGCAGTTCTTC.

V gene TRBV9 combines with J gene TRBJ2-7, with 7 positions matching TRBD2. CDR3 size: 16 residues. The germline CDR1 and CDR2 sequences are SGDLS and YYNGEE. V was clipped by 0 bases and J by 7 bases; unmatched bases: 13. The CDR3 region is CASSVAGEGPPLEQYF. The CDR3 DNA reads as TGTGCCAGCAGCGTAGCTGGGGAGGGGCCCCCTTTGGAGCAGTACTTC.

The chain is built from TRBV28 and TRBJ1-1; 9 bases line up with TRBD1. Per the germline V gene, CDR1 is MDHEN and CDR2 is SYDVKM. The junction had 10 bases not matched to a gene; V was cut back by 7 bases and J by 10 bases. The CDR3 totals 13 residues. The DNA for the CDR3 is TGTGCCAGCAACACCCCGGGACAGGGAAGAGCTTTCTTT. It codes for CASNTPGQGRAFF.

This clone was found once. The chain carries TRBV5-6 and TRBJ2-5; D not resolved. The V gene lost 5 bases and the J gene lost 5 bases, with 13 bases spanning the gap. Germline CDR1 and CDR2: SGHDT and YYEEEE. The CDR3 spans 13 residues. As DNA, the CDR3 is TGTGCCAGCAGTTACGACTGGAAGGAGACCCAGTACTTC. Residues: CASSYDWKETQYF.

J is TRBJ2-3 and V is TRBV6-1, with 9 bases aligning to TRBD2. The V gene's germline CDR1 is MNHNS and CDR2 SASEGT. CDR3 size: 16 residues. With 0 bases clipped from V and 8 bases from J, the junction kept 9 bases outside the gene matches. DNA for the CDR3: TGTGCCAGCAGTGAAGCTATAATAGCGGGAGCCGGTACGCAGTATTTT. This gives the protein CASSEAIIAGAGTQYF.

The gene calls are TRBV5-5 and TRBJ2-1; 11 bases align to TRBD2. V was clipped by 0 bases and J by 5 bases; unmatched bases: 7. The CDR3 is 17 amino acids. The V gene's germline CDR1 is SGHKS and CDR2 YYEKEE (reference sequence). Here the CDR3 DNA reads TGTGCCAGCAGCTTGGCCCTACTAGCGGGAGCTGACAATGAGCAGTTCTTC. Amino acid sequence: CASSLALLAGADNEQFF. Combining the CDR3 with reference TRBV5-5 and TRBJ2-1 gives the whole variable domain DAGVTQSPTHLIKTRGQQVTLRCSPISGHKSVSWYQQVLGQGPQFIFQYYEKEERGRGNFPDRFSARQFPNYSSELNVNALLLGDSALYLCASSLALLAGADNEQFFGPGTRLTVL.

This chain connects TRBV5-1 to TRBJ2-3, with 9 bases lining up with TRBD2. Germline loops: CDR1 SGHRS, CDR2 YFSETQ. This CDR3 contains 17 residues. J lost 5 bases, V lost 4 bases, and 14 bases had no gene match. CDR3 DNA sequence: TGCGCCAGCAGCCCCGTGGGGAGCGGGGGGCAAAAAGATACGCAGTATTTT. As protein: CASSPVGSGGQKDTQYF.

This clone was seen more than once but under ten times. The chain couples TRBV7-9 to TRBJ2-1; TRBD2 agrees at 10 bases. With 5 bases clipped from V and 7 bases from J, the junction kept 8 bases outside the gene matches. The CDR3 totals 15 residues. Germline V gene sequence: CDR1 SEHNR, CDR2 FQNEAQ (reference sequence). DNA for the CDR3: TGTGCCAGCAGCGTCCGGGGGACTAGCGAGAATGAGCAGTTCTTC. Translation gives CASSVRGTSENEQFF.

V gene TRBV30 combines with J gene TRBJ1-2; 7 bases fit TRBD1. The germline CDR1 and CDR2 sequences are GTSNPN and SVGIG (reference sequence). V shed 4 bases, J shed 2 bases, and the junction held 4 bases outside the gene matches. The CDR3 covers 13 residues. CDR3 sequence: CAWNNRGNYGYTF. Written as DNA, the CDR3 is TGTGCCTGGAACAACAGGGGAAACTATGGCTACACCTTC.